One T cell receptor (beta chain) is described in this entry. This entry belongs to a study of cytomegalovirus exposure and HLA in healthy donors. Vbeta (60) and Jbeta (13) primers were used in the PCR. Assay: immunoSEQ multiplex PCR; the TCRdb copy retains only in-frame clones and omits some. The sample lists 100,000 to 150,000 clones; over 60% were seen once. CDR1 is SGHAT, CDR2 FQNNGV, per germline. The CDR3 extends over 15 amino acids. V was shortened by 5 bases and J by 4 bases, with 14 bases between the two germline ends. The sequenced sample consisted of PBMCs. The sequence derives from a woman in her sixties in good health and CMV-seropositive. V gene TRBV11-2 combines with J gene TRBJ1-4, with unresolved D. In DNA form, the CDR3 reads TGTGCCAGCAGCCCTTTACTAGGGTTTAATGAAAAACTGTTTTTT. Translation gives CASSPLLGFNEKLFF.